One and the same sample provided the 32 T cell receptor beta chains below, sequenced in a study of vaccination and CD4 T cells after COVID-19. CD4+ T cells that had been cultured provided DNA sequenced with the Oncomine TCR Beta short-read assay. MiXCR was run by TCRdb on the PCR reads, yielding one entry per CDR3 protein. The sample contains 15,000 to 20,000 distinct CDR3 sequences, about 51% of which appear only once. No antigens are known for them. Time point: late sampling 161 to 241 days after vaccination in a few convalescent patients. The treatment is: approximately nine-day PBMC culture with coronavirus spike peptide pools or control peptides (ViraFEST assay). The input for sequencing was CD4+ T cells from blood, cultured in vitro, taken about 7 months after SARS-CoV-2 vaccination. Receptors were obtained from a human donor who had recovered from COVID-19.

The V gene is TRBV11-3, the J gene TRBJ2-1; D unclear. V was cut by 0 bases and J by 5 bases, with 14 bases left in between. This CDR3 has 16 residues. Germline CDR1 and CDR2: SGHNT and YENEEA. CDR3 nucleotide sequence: TGTGCCAGCAGCTTAGAGGGTAGGGCACCTAACAATGAGCAGTTCTTC. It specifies CASSLEGRAPNNEQFF.

CDR3 residues: CASTERRDSQADQPQHF. The DNA for the CDR3 is TGTGCCAGCACCGAAAGGAGGGACAGCCAAGCGGATCAGCCCCAGCATTTT. The chain joins TRBV6-1 to TRBJ1-5; 7 bases fit TRBD1. This CDR3 is 17 amino acids long. V lost 7 bases and J lost 5; bases outside the gene matches: 17. The germline CDR1 and CDR2 sequences are MNHNS and SASEGT.

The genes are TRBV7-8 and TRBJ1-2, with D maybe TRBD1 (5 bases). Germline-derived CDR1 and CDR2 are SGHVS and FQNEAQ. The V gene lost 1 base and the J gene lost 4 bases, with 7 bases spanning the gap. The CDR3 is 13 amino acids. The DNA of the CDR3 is TGTGCCAGCAGCTTAGAGCAGGGCTATGGCTACACCTTC. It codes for CASSLEQGYGYTF.

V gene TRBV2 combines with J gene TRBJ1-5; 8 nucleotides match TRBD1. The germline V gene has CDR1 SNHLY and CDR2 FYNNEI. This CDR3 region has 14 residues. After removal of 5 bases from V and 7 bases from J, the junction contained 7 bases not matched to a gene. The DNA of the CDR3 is TGTGCCAGCAGTTTTGACAGGGGAGGGCAGCCCCAGCATTTT. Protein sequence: CASSFDRGGQPQHF.

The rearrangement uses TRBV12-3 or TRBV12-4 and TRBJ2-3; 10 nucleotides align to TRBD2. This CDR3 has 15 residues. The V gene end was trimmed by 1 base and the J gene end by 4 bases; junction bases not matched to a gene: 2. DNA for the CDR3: TGTGCCAGCAGTTTAGTAGCGGGGGGCCCAGATACGCAGTATTTT. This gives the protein CASSLVAGGPDTQYF.

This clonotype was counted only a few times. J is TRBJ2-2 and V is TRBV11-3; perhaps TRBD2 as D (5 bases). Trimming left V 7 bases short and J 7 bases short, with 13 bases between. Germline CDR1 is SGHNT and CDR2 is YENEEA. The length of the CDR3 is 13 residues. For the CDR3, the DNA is TGTGCCAGCAAACCCGGGAATGACGGGGAGCTGTTTTTT. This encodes CASKPGNDGELFF.

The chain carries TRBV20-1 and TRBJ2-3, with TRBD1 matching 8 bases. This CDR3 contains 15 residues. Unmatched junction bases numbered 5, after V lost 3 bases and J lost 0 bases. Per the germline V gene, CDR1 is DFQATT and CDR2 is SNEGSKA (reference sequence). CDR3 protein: CSARRQGASTDTQYF. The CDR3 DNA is TGCAGTGCTAGGCGCCAGGGGGCCAGCACAGATACGCAGTATTTT.

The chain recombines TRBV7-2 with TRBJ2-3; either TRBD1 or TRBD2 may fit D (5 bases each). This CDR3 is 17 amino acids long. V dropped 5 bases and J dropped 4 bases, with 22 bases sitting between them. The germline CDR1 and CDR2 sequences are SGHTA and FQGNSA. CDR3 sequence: CASSPTRYGTVADTQYF. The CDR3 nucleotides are TGTGCCAGCAGCCCGACCCGGTACGGGACGGTCGCAGATACGCAGTATTTT. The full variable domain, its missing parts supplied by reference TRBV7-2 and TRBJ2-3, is GAGVSQSPSNKVTEKGKDVELRCDPISGHTALYWYRQSLGQGLEFLIYFQGNSAPDKSGLPSDRFSAERTGGSVSTLTIQRTQQEDSAVYLCASSPTRYGTVADTQYFGPGTRLTVL.

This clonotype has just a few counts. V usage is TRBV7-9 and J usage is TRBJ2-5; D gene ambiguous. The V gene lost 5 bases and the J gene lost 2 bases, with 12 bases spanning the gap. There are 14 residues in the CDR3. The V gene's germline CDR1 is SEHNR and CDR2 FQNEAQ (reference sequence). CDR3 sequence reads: CASSQGPSQETQYF. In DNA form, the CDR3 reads TGTGCCAGCAGCCAAGGACCCTCGCAAGAGACCCAGTACTTC.

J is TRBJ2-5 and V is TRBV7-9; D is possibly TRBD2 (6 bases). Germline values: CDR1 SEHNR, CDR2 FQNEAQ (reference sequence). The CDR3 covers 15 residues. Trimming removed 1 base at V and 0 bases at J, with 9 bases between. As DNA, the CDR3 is TGTGCCAGCAGCTTAGACGGAGGGTACCAAGAGACCCAGTACTTC. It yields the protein CASSLDGGYQETQYF.

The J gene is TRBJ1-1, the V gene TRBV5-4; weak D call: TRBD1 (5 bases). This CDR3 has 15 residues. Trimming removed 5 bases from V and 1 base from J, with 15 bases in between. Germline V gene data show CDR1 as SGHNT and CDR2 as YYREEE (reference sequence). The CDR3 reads CASSQRGSSNTEAFF. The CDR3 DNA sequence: TGTGCCAGCAGTCAGAGGGGTTCGTCGAACACTGAAGCTTTCTTT.

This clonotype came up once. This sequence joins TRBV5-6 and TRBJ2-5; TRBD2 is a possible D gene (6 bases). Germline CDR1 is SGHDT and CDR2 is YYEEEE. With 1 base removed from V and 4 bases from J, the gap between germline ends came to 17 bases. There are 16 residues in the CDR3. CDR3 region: CASSLRPGELRETQYF. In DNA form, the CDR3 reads TGTGCCAGCAGCTTGAGGCCGGGAGAGTTGCGAGAGACCCAGTACTTC.

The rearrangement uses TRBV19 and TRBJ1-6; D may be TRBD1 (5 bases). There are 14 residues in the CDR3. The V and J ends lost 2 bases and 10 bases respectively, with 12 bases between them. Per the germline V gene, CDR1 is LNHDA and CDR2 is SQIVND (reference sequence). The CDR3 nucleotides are TGTGCCAGTAGTATAAGCAGGGTCCAATCACCCCTCCACTTT. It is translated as CASSISRVQSPLHF.

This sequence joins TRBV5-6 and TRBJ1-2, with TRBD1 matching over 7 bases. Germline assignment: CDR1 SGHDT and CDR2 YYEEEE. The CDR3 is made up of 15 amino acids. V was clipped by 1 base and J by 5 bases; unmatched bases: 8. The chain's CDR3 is CASSLWNRGTYGYTF. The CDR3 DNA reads TGTGCCAGCAGCTTGTGGAACAGGGGAACTTATGGCTACACCTTC.

The CDR3 DNA follows: TGCAGTGCTGCGGGACACGGGTCCTACGAGCAGTACTTC. This encodes CSAAGHGSYEQYF. This chain links TRBV20-1 with TRBJ2-7; TRBD1 or TRBD2 may be the D gene (6 bases each). Germline values: CDR1 DFQATT, CDR2 SNEGSKA (reference sequence). The CDR3 sequence is 13 residues long. Trimming pared 5 bases from V and 1 base from J, leaving 12 bases between.

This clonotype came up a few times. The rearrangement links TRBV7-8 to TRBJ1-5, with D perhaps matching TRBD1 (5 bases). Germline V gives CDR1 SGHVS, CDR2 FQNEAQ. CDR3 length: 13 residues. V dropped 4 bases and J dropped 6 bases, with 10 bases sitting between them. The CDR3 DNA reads TGTGCCAGCAGCTCGACTGGGACTCAGCCCCAGCATTTT. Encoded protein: CASSSTGTQPQHF.

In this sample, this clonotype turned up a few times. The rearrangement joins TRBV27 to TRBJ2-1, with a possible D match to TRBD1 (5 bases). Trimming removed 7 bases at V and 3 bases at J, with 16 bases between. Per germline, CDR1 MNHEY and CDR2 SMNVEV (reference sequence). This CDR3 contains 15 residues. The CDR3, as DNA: TGTGCCAGCACTTCCCCGCCTGGACACTACAATGAGCAGTTCTTC. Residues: CASTSPPGHYNEQFF.

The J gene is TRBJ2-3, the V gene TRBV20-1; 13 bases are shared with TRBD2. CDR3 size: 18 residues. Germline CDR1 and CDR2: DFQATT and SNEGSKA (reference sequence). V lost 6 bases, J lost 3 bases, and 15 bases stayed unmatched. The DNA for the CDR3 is TGCAGTGCCTATGGGACTAGCGGGACCATAATGGGGACAGATACGCAGTATTTT. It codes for CSAYGTSGTIMGTDTQYF.

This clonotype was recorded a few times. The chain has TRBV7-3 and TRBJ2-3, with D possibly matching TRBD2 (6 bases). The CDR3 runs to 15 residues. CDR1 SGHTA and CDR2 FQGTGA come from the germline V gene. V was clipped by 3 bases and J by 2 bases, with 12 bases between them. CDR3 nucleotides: TGTGCCAGCAGCTTTGGTAGCGGACCCACAGATACGCAGTATTTT. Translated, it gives CASSFGSGPTDTQYF. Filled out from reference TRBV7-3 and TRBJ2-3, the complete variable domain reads GAGVSQTPSNKVTEKGKYVELRCDPISGHTALYWYRQSLGQGPEFLIYFQGTGAADDSGLPNDRFFAVRPEGSVSTLKIQRTERGDSAVYLCASSFGSGPTDTQYFGPGTRLTVL.

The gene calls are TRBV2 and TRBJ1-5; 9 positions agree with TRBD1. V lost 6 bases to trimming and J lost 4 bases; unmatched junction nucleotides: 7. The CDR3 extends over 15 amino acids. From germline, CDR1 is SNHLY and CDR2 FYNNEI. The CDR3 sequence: CASRAGTGRNQPQHF. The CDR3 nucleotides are TGTGCCAGCAGGGCCGGGACAGGGAGAAATCAGCCCCAGCATTTT.

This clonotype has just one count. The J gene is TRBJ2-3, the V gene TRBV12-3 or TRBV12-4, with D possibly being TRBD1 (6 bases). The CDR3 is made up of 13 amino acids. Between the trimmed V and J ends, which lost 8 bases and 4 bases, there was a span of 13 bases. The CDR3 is CASQTQGPDTQYF. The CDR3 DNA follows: TGTGCCAGCCAAACGCAGGGGCCAGATACGCAGTATTTT.

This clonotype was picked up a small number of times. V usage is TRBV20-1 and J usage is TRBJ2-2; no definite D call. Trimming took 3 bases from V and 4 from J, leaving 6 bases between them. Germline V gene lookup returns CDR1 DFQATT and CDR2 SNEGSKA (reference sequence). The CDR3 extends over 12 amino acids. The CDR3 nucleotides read TGCAGTGCTAGTCACACCACCGGGGAGCTGTTTTTT. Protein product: CSASHTTGELFF.

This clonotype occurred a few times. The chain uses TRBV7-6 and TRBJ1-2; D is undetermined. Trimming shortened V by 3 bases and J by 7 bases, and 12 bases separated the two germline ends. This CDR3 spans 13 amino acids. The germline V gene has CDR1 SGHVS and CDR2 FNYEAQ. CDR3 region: CASSFAEGGGYTF. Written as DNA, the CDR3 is TGTGCCAGCAGCTTTGCCGAGGGCGGTGGCTACACCTTC.

For the CDR3, the DNA is TGTGCCAGCAGCTTAAGTACCAACCCCGGGCACACCATATATTTT. Protein product: CASSLSTNPGHTIYF. This rearrangement joins TRBV7-6 to TRBJ1-3, with no clear D. The V end was cut by 2 bases, the J end by 8 bases, with 16 bases between. The germline V gene has CDR1 SGHVS and CDR2 FNYEAQ. The CDR3 spans 15 residues.

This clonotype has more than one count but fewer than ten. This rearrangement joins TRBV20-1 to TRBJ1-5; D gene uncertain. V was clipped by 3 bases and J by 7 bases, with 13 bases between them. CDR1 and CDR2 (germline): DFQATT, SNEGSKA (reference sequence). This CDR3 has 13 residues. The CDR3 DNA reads TGCAGTGCTAGTTTGGGGAGAGGGCAGCCCCAGCATTTT. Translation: CSASLGRGQPQHF.

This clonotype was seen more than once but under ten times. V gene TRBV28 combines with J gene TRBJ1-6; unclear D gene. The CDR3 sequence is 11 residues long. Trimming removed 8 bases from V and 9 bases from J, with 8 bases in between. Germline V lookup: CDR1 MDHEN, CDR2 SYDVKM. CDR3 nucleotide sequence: TGTGCCAGCGGTTCAACTTCACCCCTCCACTTT. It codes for CASGSTSPLHF.

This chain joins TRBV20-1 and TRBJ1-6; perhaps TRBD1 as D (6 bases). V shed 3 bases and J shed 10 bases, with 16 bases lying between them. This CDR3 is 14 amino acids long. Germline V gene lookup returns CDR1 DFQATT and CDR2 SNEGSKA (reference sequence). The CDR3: CSARGGQGYSPLHF. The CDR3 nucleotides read TGCAGTGCTAGGGGGGGGCAGGGTTACTCACCCCTCCACTTT.

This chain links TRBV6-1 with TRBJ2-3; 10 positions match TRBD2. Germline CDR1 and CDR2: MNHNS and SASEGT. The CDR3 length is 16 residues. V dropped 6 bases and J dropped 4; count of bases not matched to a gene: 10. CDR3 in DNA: TGTGCCAGCAGATCACCGAGCGGGAGGGCCCCAGATACGCAGTATTTT. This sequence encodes CASRSPSGRAPDTQYF.

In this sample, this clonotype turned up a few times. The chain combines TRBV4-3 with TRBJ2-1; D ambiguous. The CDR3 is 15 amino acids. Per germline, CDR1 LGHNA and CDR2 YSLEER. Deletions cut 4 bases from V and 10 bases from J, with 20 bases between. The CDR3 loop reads CASSRQPQVSGEQFF. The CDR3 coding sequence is TGCGCCAGCAGCCGACAACCGCAGGTTTCTGGGGAGCAGTTCTTC.

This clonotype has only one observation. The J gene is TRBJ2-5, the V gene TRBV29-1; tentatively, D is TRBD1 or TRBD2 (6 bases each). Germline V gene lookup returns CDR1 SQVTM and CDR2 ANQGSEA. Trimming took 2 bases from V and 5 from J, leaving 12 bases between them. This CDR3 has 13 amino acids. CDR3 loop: CSVERGAGETQYF. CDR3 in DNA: TGCAGCGTTGAAAGGGGGGCCGGGGAGACCCAGTACTTC. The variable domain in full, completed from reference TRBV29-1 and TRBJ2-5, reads SAVISQKPSRDICQRGTSLTIQCQVDSQVTMMFWYRQQPGQSLTLIATANQGSEATYESGFVIDKFPISRPNLTFSTLTVSNMSPEDSSIYLCSVERGAGETQYFGPGTRLLVL.

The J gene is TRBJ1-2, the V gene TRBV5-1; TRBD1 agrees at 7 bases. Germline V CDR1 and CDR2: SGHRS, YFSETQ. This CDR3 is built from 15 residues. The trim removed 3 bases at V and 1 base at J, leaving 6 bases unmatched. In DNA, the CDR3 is TGCGCCAGCAGCTCCCCCGGGACAGATAACTATGGCTACACCTTC. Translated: CASSSPGTDNYGYTF.

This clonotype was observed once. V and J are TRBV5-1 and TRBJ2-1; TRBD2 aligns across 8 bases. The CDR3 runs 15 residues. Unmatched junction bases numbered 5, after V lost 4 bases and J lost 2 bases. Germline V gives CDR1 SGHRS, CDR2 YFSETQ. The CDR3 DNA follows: TGCGCCAGCAGCCCGGGAGGGAACGCCTACAATGAGCAGTTCTTC. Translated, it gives CASSPGGNAYNEQFF.